These 30 T cell receptor beta chains came from one sample sequenced in a study of T cell clonotyping in hematopoietic cell transplantation. Measured with immunoSEQ multiplex PCR; TCRdb has only the in-frame clones, and not every one. The sample contains about 29,000 clones, 70% to 80% of which appear only once. As to time point: recipient sample about 28 days before transplant, after cytoreduction. The starting material was peripheral blood mononuclear cells, obtained before stem cell transplant. Receptor source: a woman aged 30 to 39 with chronic myeloid leukemia. Some clones in this sample may be carry-over from other donors' samples.

The V and J genes are TRBV30 and TRBJ1-2; D may be TRBD1 (5 bases). Germline-derived CDR1 and CDR2 are GTSNPN and SVGIG (reference sequence). Trimming removed 8 bases at V and 2 bases at J, with 9 bases between. This CDR3 has 11 amino acids. For the CDR3, the DNA is TGTGCCCGGGGCCTCAACTATGGCTACACCTTC. It is translated as CARGLNYGYTF.

This clone was seen just once. J is TRBJ1-1 and V is TRBV30; tentative D call: TRBD1 (6 bases). The CDR3 contains 14 residues. The V gene's germline CDR1 is GTSNPN and CDR2 SVGIG (reference sequence). V was cut by 1 base and J by 6 bases, with 15 bases left in between. CDR3 region: CAWSDKQGFSEAFF. CDR3 nucleotide sequence: TGTGCCTGGAGTGACAAACAGGGTTTCTCTGAAGCTTTCTTT.

The chain couples TRBV4-3 to TRBJ2-7; 9 nucleotides match TRBD2. With 1 base clipped from V and 4 bases from J, the junction kept 14 bases outside the gene matches. The germline gives CDR1 LGHNA, CDR2 YSLEER. This CDR3 comprises 18 residues. Here the CDR3 reads CASSQAGTSSTGVYEQYF. The DNA for the CDR3 is TGCGCCAGCAGCCAAGCGGGGACTAGCTCGACGGGAGTTTACGAGCAGTACTTC.

This clone was seen once. The chain carries TRBV4-2 and TRBJ1-1; D is possibly TRBD1 (5 bases). This CDR3 contains 13 residues. Germline V gene sequence: CDR1 LGHNA, CDR2 YNFKEQ. V was clipped by 1 base and J by 6 bases, with 9 bases between them. CDR3 bases: TGTGCCAGCAGCCAAGGGGGGGAAGCTGAAGCTTTCTTT. Its protein product is CASSQGGEAEAFF.

The V gene is TRBV7-3, the J gene TRBJ2-3; D is undetermined. The CDR3 contains 15 residues. The ends were cut back, 1 base at V and 2 bases at J, with 10 bases in the middle. Per the germline V gene, CDR1 is SGHTA and CDR2 is FQGTGA. CDR3 protein: CASSLSGVLTDTQYF. CDR3 coding DNA: TGTGCCAGCAGCTTAAGTGGGGTTCTCACAGATACGCAGTATTTT.

The gene calls are TRBV5-4 and TRBJ1-1, with D perhaps matching TRBD1 (5 bases). The CDR3 covers 13 residues. V was trimmed by 3 bases and J by 5 bases, leaving 11 bases between them. CDR1 SGHNT and CDR2 YYREEE come from the germline V gene (reference sequence). The chain's CDR3 is CASSSRVGTEAFF. Written as DNA, the CDR3 is TGTGCCAGCAGCTCCAGGGTAGGTACTGAAGCTTTCTTT.

This sequence joins TRBV30 and TRBJ2-2; D might be TRBD1 (6 bases). From germline, CDR1 is GTSNPN and CDR2 SVGIG (reference sequence). The length of the CDR3 is 15 residues. The V end lost 2 bases, the J end lost 2 bases, and 12 bases lay between the germline ends. The CDR3 region is CAWSYGTYNTGELFF. The CDR3 DNA is TGTGCCTGGAGTTACGGGACATACAACACCGGGGAGCTGTTTTTT.

V gene TRBV5-1 combines with J gene TRBJ2-3; no definite D call. The CDR3 length is 13 residues. Germline V lookup: CDR1 SGHRS, CDR2 YFSETQ. Trimming took off 4 bases at V and 0 bases at J, with 6 bases between the two ends. CDR3 loop: CASSRHSTDTQYF. CDR3 nucleotide sequence: TGCGCCAGCAGCAGACACAGCACAGATACGCAGTATTTT. The variable domain in full, completed from reference TRBV5-1 and TRBJ2-3, reads KAGVTQTPRYLIKTRGQQVTLSCSPISGHRSVSWYQQTPGQGLQFLFEYFSETQRNKGNFPGRFSGRQFSNSRSEMNVSTLELGDSALYLCASSRHSTDTQYFGPGTRLTVL.

The gene calls are TRBV6-1 and TRBJ2-5; D ambiguous. This CDR3 contains 13 residues. Trimming removed 7 bases at V and 5 bases at J, with 14 bases between. Germline CDR1 MNHNS, CDR2 SASEGT. Here the CDR3 DNA reads TGTGCCAGCAATCGGTTTTCGGTGGAGACCCAGTACTTC. Translation: CASNRFSVETQYF.

The chain has TRBV27 and TRBJ2-7; 10 positions match TRBD1. J gave up 5 bases and V 5 bases, and 3 bases lay outside the gene matches. The CDR3 runs 13 residues. Germline CDR1 MNHEY, CDR2 SMNVEV (reference sequence). The CDR3 DNA sequence: TGTGCCAGCAGTCTGGACAGGGGGGACGAGCAGTACTTC. This encodes CASSLDRGDEQYF.

This sequence joins TRBV7-2 and TRBJ1-2; unclear D gene. The CDR3 has 13 residues. Germline values: CDR1 SGHTA, CDR2 FQGNSA. With 0 bases removed from V and 4 bases from J, the gap between germline ends came to 6 bases. The CDR3 DNA sequence: TGTGCCAGCAGCTTAGCGAGGCCCTATGGCTACACCTTC. Translation gives CASSLARPYGYTF.

This clone occurred a few times. The chain combines TRBV29-1 with TRBJ1-2; D is perhaps TRBD1 (5 bases). This CDR3 has 13 amino acids. Trimming cost V 4 bases and J 4 bases, with 13 bases left between them. Germline V gene lookup returns CDR1 SQVTM and CDR2 ANQGSEA. For the CDR3, the DNA is TGCAGCGTTGTTATGGCGGGGACCTATGGCTACACCTTC. Its translation: CSVVMAGTYGYTF.

The CDR3 DNA reads as TGCGCCAGCAGCCCACTGACAGACATCTATGGCTACACCTTC. Amino acids: CASSPLTDIYGYTF. The V gene is TRBV5-1, the J gene TRBJ1-2; D is possibly TRBD1 (5 bases). Germline CDR1 SGHRS, CDR2 YFSETQ. Trimming removed 4 bases from V and 4 bases from J, with 14 bases in between. This CDR3 contains 14 residues.

This CDR3 is CSAGDRSRTQYF. CDR3 DNA: TGCAGCGCCGGGGACCGATCAAGAACCCAGTACTTC. V gene TRBV29-1 combines with J gene TRBJ2-5; D may match TRBD1 or TRBD2 (5 bases each). V was clipped by 7 bases and J by 8 bases, with 17 bases between them. Germline lookup yields CDR1 SQVTM and CDR2 ANQGSEA. The CDR3 runs to 12 residues.

This sequence joins TRBV7-3 and TRBJ2-7, with 9 positions matching TRBD1. The germline gives CDR1 SGHTA, CDR2 FQGTGA. The CDR3 spans 15 residues. J lost 3 bases, V lost 5 bases, and 8 bases had no gene match. The CDR3 region is CASSPQPGQGYEQYF. DNA of the CDR3: TGTGCCAGCAGCCCACAGCCGGGACAGGGCTACGAGCAGTACTTC.

The chain joins TRBV19 to TRBJ2-5, with TRBD1 identical over 7 bases. The CDR3 covers 15 residues. After removal of 3 bases from V and 7 bases from J, the junction contained 11 bases not matched to a gene. Germline values: CDR1 LNHDA, CDR2 SQIVND (reference sequence). This CDR3 reads CASSIRTGVSGTQYF. The CDR3, as DNA: TGTGCCAGTAGTATTCGGACAGGAGTGAGTGGGACCCAGTACTTC.

The chain has TRBV4-1 and TRBJ2-3; D remains unclear. CDR3 length equals 14 residues. Germline V lookup: CDR1 MGHRA, CDR2 YSYEKL. Trimming took off 1 base at V and 6 bases at J, with 11 bases between the two ends. In DNA form, the CDR3 reads TGCGCCAGCAGCCAAGGTCCAGGTTATGATACGCAGTATTTT. This codes for CASSQGPGYDTQYF.

CDR3: CASSQSTYEQYV. In nucleotides, the CDR3 is TGTGCCAGCAGCCAGTCTACCTACGAGCAGTACGTC. V usage is TRBV2 and J usage is TRBJ2-7, with D unresolved. The CDR3 is made up of 12 amino acids. The germline gives CDR1 SNHLY, CDR2 FYNNEI. V was pared by 6 bases and J by 2 bases, with 8 bases between.

The chain uses TRBV14 and TRBJ2-3; unclear D gene. The V gene's germline CDR1 is SGHDN and CDR2 FVKESK. This CDR3 contains 15 residues. The V and J ends lost 3 bases and 0 bases respectively, with 10 bases between them. The CDR3 bases are TGTGCCAGCAGCCATCGAACACCTAGCACAGATACGCAGTATTTT. As protein: CASSHRTPSTDTQYF.

This chain joins TRBV6-1 and TRBJ1-5, with a tentative D call TRBD1 (6 bases). V was cut by 6 bases and J by 0 bases, with 12 bases left in between. Germline CDR1 reads MNHNS; CDR2 reads SASEGT. The CDR3 is 15 amino acids. The CDR3 loop is CASSLTGNSNQPQHF. The CDR3 DNA sequence: TGTGCCAGCAGCTTGACAGGAAATAGCAATCAGCCCCAGCATTTT.

V gene TRBV7-2 combines with J gene TRBJ1-5; 7 bases map to TRBD1. Germline CDR1 is SGHTA and CDR2 is FQGNSA. CDR3 length equals 16 residues. The junction had 14 bases not matched to a gene; V was cut back by 3 bases and J by 9 bases. The CDR3 region has the DNA TGTGCCAGCAGCTTGTGGGGGGATAGGGGGCTTTGGCCCCAGCATTTT. Amino acid sequence: CASSLWGDRGLWPQHF.

The table lists this clone with a few counts. This rearrangement joins TRBV5-1 to TRBJ1-1, with D possibly matching TRBD1 (6 bases). Germline CDR1 is SGHRS and CDR2 is YFSETQ. The CDR3 is 15 amino acids. Trimming left V 3 bases short and J 2 bases short, with 14 bases between. This CDR3 reads CASSSSQGKNTEAFF. CDR3 DNA: TGCGCCAGCAGCTCCTCCCAGGGGAAAAACACTGAAGCTTTCTTT.

This clone was picked up a small number of times. The rearrangement uses TRBV6-6 and TRBJ1-2; 9 bases are shared with TRBD1. The V segment lost 5 bases and the J segment 2 bases; nucleotides outside the gene matches: 6. The CDR3 sequence is 15 residues long. Germline lookup yields CDR1 MNHNY and CDR2 SVGAGI (reference sequence). CDR3: CASSDRTGANYGYTF. CDR3 coding DNA: TGTGCCAGCAGTGACCGGACAGGGGCAAACTATGGCTACACCTTC.

On this clone itself: Other DNA variants within this sample encode the same CDR3. The V gene is TRBV20-1, the J gene TRBJ2-5; D ambiguous. The CDR3 sequence is 10 residues long. The V end lost 5 bases, the J end lost 5 bases, and 6 bases lay between the germline ends. Germline CDR1 DFQATT, CDR2 SNEGSKA (reference sequence). The CDR3 DNA is TGCAGTGCTGGCCGGGAGACCCAGTACTTC. It yields the protein CSAGRETQYF.

The sample holds a few counts of this clone. J is TRBJ1-6 and V is TRBV19, with 8 nucleotides matching TRBD1. Germline V gene lookup returns CDR1 LNHDA and CDR2 SQIVND (reference sequence). The CDR3 length is 16 residues. Trimming removed 5 bases from V and 3 bases from J; junction bases left unmatched: 6. The CDR3 DNA follows: TGTGCCAGTAGTCTATCCGGACAGGGCTATAATTCACCCCTCCACTTT. The encoded protein is CASSLSGQGYNSPLHF.

The CDR3 DNA reads as TGTGCCAGCTCCAGTGGGACACAAACCTACGAGCAGTACTTC. It is translated as CASSSGTQTYEQYF. This sequence joins TRBV6-6 and TRBJ2-7; D is possibly TRBD1 (6 bases). The germline CDR1 and CDR2 sequences are MNHNY and SVGAGI (reference sequence). This CDR3 is 14 amino acids long. V was shortened by 8 bases and J by 2 bases, with 16 bases between the two germline ends.

This rearrangement joins TRBV5-4 to TRBJ1-2, with 8 positions matching TRBD1. The CDR3 spans 17 residues. Germline assignment: CDR1 SGHNT and CDR2 YYREEE (reference sequence). V gave up 5 bases and J gave up 0 bases; unmatched junction bases: 12. The CDR3 DNA sequence: TGTGCCAGCAGACCCGGACAGGGAATGTATTCTAACTATGGCTACACCTTC. Amino acid sequence: CASRPGQGMYSNYGYTF.

For the CDR3, the DNA is TGTGCCTGGAGGATCATCGGGACCTATAATTCACCCCTCCACTTT. Amino acids: CAWRIIGTYNSPLHF. The gene calls are TRBV30 and TRBJ1-6; D unresolved. V dropped 3 bases and J dropped 2 bases, with 11 bases sitting between them. Looked up from germline, CDR1 is GTSNPN and CDR2 is SVGIG (reference sequence). The CDR3 totals 15 residues.

The chain combines TRBV7-9 with TRBJ2-1; 10 bases match TRBD2. The CDR3 loop spans 14 amino acids. CDR1 is SEHNR and CDR2 is FQNEAQ in the germline V gene (reference sequence). After removal of 3 bases from V and 5 bases from J, the junction contained 1 base not matched to a gene. This chain's CDR3 is CASSFLAGDNEQFF. The CDR3 DNA is TGTGCCAGCAGCTTTCTAGCGGGGGACAATGAGCAGTTCTTC.

V is TRBV7-2 and J is TRBJ1-1, with D unclear. The CDR3 contains 12 residues. Germline V gives CDR1 SGHTA, CDR2 FQGNSA. The germline V and J ends were trimmed by 5 bases and 4 bases, with 8 bases remaining between them. The DNA of the CDR3 is TGTGCCAGCAGCCTCCTCGGCACTGAAGCTTTCTTT. Translation: CASSLLGTEAFF.